Reported below is one TCR beta chain. This sample was included in a study of blood T cell repertoires in COVID-19. As originally analysed: The authors estimated nucleated cell counts from reference gene primer amplification. Profiled with immunoSEQ multiplex PCR; TCRdb holds only in-frame clones, not every one. V and J calls and clone size follow that table, whereas D and trimming were derived from the DNA. This sample has roughly 290,000 clones, with 75% to 95% found just once. In germline, CDR1 is MNHEY, CDR2 SVGAGI. This CDR3 is 14 amino acids long. Trimming left V 0 bases short and J 2 bases short, with 7 bases between.

This TCR was recovered from a woman aged 25-40 years with COVID-19, enrolled during active disease. Sequenced input: peripheral blood. The chain recombines TRBV6-5 with TRBJ1-2; weak D call: TRBD1 (6 bases). The chain's CDR3 is CASSYSGTNYGYTF. CDR3 DNA: TGTGCCAGCAGTTACTCAGGGACAAACTATGGCTACACCTTC.